This is a list of T cell receptor beta chains from one sample in a study of glioma-infiltrating T cells after dendritic cell vaccination. Sequenced by immunoSEQ multiplex PCR; TCRdb stores in-frame clones only, minus some. There are approximately 93,000 clones in the sample; about 85% occur only once, and 8.5% lies in the top ten. This specimen was blood, taken after dendritic cell vaccination. The source is a human donor with glioblastoma. CDR3s include the opening cysteine and the closing phenylalanine or tryptophan. D genes are given only for firm matches. Expanded clones are given a class, and other clones once, few, many or no size at all.

>TRBJ1-4|TRBV6-5|.|.|15
TGTGCCAGCAGTTCCACGGACAGCAGGAATGAAAAACTGTTTTTT
CASSSTDSRNEKLFF
>TRBJ2-5|TRBV4-1|TRBD1|once|14
TGCGCCAGCAGCCCCGACAGGGACCAAGAGACCCAGTACTTC
CASSPDRDQETQYF
>TRBJ1-4|TRBV21-1|.|.|17
TGTGCCAGCAGCAAAGTAAATTCCGGGACAAGAAATGAAAAACTGTTTTTT
CASSKVNSGTRNEKLFF
>TRBJ1-2|TRBV7-3|TRBD1|.|16
TGTGCCAGCAGCCCAGCCGGGACAGGGAGAGGGGGAGGCTACACCTTC
CASSPAGTGRGGGYTF
>TRBJ2-3|TRBV10-3|.|.|15
TGTGCCATCAGTGAACGTGGGAGACTGGCAGATACGCAGTATTTT
CAISERGRLADTQYF
>TRBJ2-7|TRBV7-3|TRBD2|.|15
TGTGCCAGCAGCTTAGGATTAGCGGGAGTTTACGAGCAGTACTTC
CASSLGLAGVYEQYF
>TRBJ1-1|TRBV7-9|.|.|15
TGTGCCAGCAGCTTATCGGACTTCATGAACACTGAAGCTTTCTTT
CASSLSDFMNTEAFF
>TRBJ2-4|TRBV20-1|TRBD1|.|11
TGCAGTGCTAGAGATCTGGGACAGGGGTACTTC
CSARDLGQGYF
>TRBJ2-1|TRBV5-6|TRBD2|.|15
TGTGCCAGCAGCCTGAGGACTAGCGGCTACAATGAGCAGTTCTTC
CASSLRTSGYNEQFF
>TRBJ1-3|TRBV6-5|TRBD1|.|13
TGTGCCAGCAGACGGGACAGCGGCAACACCATATATTTT
CASRRDSGNTIYF
>TRBJ1-1|TRBV7-9|.|.|15
TGTGCCAGCAGCTTAGCGGGGGCTAAGGGCACTGAAGCTTTCTTT
CASSLAGAKGTEAFF
>TRBJ1-2|TRBV30|.|once|12
TGTGCCTGGAGCTGGGAGGACTATGGCTACACCTTC
CAWSWEDYGYTF
>TRBJ1-3|TRBV2|TRBD1|.|14
TGTGCCAGCAGCTACAGGGGGCCTGGAAACACCATATATTTT
CASSYRGPGNTIYF
>TRBJ2-6|TRBV5-1|.|.|16
TGCGCCAGCAGCCCCCAGGGATCCGCTGGGGCCAACGTCCTGACTTTC
CASSPQGSAGANVLTF
>TRBJ2-5|TRBV7-9|.|.|14
TGTGCCAGCAGCTTAAGCGGACAGAAAGAGACCCAGTACTTC
CASSLSGQKETQYF
>TRBJ1-3|TRBV9|.|.|17
TGTGCCAGCAGCGTACGAGAGGAGCTGAGCTCTGGAAACACCATATATTTT
CASSVREELSSGNTIYF
>TRBJ2-7|TRBV27|.|.|14
TGTGCCAGCACCGCTGGTGGGAGTCTCAACGAGCAGTACTTC
CASTAGGSLNEQYF
>TRBJ2-1|TRBV28|TRBD1|.|17
TGTGCCAGCAGTTTGTCAGCCATGGGACAGGGGAAGAGTGAGCAGTTCTTC
CASSLSAMGQGKSEQFF
>TRBJ2-5|TRBV7-3|TRBD1|.|14
TGTGCCAGCAGCCCGGACAGGACGTCGGAGACCCAGTACTTC
CASSPDRTSETQYF
>TRBJ1-1|TRBV28|.|.|17
TGTGCCAGCAGTTTCGGACAGCTCTACCCCATACATACTGAAGCTTTCTTT
CASSFGQLYPIHTEAFF
>TRBJ2-3|TRBV21-1|.|once|19
TGTGCCAGCAGCAGACACACAGCGACTAGCGGGCCGAGCACAGATACGCAGTATTTT
CASSRHTATSGPSTDTQYF
>TRBJ2-2|TRBV10-3|.|.|16
TGTGCCATCAGTGACATGGGGACACAGTTAGCCGGGGAGCTGTTTTTT
CAISDMGTQLAGELFF
>TRBJ2-1|TRBV18|TRBD2|.|17
TGTGCCAGCTCACCACCGAGCAGAGCGGGGTACGACAATGAGCAGTTCTTC
CASSPPSRAGYDNEQFF
>TRBJ2-3|TRBV23-1|.|.|17
TGCGCCAGCAGTCATAAACTCTGCGCGGGCCTCACAGATACGCAGTATTTT
CASSHKLCAGLTDTQYF
>TRBJ2-1|TRBV4-1|.|.|15
TGCGCCAGCAGCCAAGTAGCTAGTGATAAAAACGGGCAGTTCTTC
CASSQVASDKNGQFF
>TRBJ1-4|TRBV2|.|.|15
TGTGCCAGCAGCCTGGCCAGGGTCCCTAATGAAAAACTGTTTTTT
CASSLARVPNEKLFF
>TRBJ1-1|TRBV11-2|.|.|16
TGTGCCAGCAGCTTATATGGGGGGGACATGAACACTGAAGCTTTCTTT
CASSLYGGDMNTEAFF
>TRBJ2-6|TRBV28|.|.|13
TGTGCCACCACTTACTCTGGGGCCAACGTCCTGACTTTC
CATTYSGANVLTF
>TRBJ1-1|TRBV13|TRBD1|.|12
TGTGCCAGCAGCACCCGGACAGGGAGGGCTTTCTTT
CASSTRTGRAFF
>TRBJ2-3|TRBV19|TRBD2|.|15
TGTGCCAGTAGTATAGGCGGGAGAAGCACAGATACGCAGTATTTT
CASSIGGRSTDTQYF
>TRBJ1-5|TRBV5-4|.|.|15
TGTGCCAGCAGCTTGGGAGGGAACAGCAATCAGCCCCAGCATTTT
CASSLGGNSNQPQHF
>TRBJ1-1|TRBV6-6|.|few|13
TGTGCCAGCACCACGCGAGAGGGTAGTGAAGCTTTCTTT
CASTTREGSEAFF
>TRBJ1-4|TRBV9|.|.|15
TGTGCCAGCAGCCCTAGGGCAGGGGCGGGTGAAAAACTGTTTTTT
CASSPRAGAGEKLFF
>TRBJ2-7|TRBV5-1|TRBD1|.|14
TGCGCCAGCAGCGACCGGGACAGGGGACACGAGCAGTACTTC
CASSDRDRGHEQYF
>TRBJ2-1|TRBV6-4|.|.|16
TGTGCCAGCAGTGACTCGGCGCAGGGAGGCCACAATGAGCAGTTCTTC
CASSDSAQGGHNEQFF
>TRBJ1-1|TRBV27|TRBD1|.|15
TGTGCCAGCAGTTTAGACAGGGGATTTAACACTGAAGCTTTCTTT
CASSLDRGFNTEAFF
>TRBJ2-5|TRBV11-1|.|.|15
TGTGCCAGCAGCTTCACGGGGGAAACCCAAGAGACCCAGTACTTC
CASSFTGETQETQYF
>TRBJ1-6|TRBV7-2|.|.|15
TGTGCCAGCAGCTTAGGACGGACGGAGGGCTCACCCCTCCACTTT
CASSLGRTEGSPLHF
>TRBJ2-7|TRBV2|.|.|15
TGTGCCAGCAGTGCCCAGGGGCGCGGTCCCTACGAGCAGTACTTC
CASSAQGRGPYEQYF
>TRBJ2-3|TRBV19|TRBD1|.|17
TGTGCCAGTAGTCCAGACAGGGGGCTCGGAGGCACAGATACGCAGTATTTT
CASSPDRGLGGTDTQYF
>TRBJ1-1|TRBV28|.|.|17
TGTGCCAGCAGTTTAAGGAGCTGGGGACTCATGAACACTGAAGCTTTCTTT
CASSLRSWGLMNTEAFF
>TRBJ2-7|TRBV5-1|.|.|15
TGCGCCAGCAGCTTGGAACTAGACCTTCCCTACGAGCAGTACTTC
CASSLELDLPYEQYF
>TRBJ2-7|TRBV6-1|TRBD1|.|14
TGTGCCAGCAGCCCTCGGACAGGGGGTAACGAGCAGTACTTC
CASSPRTGGNEQYF
>TRBJ2-4|TRBV11-2|TRBD2|.|16
TGTGCCAGCAGCTTGAGAGCGGGAGGGGCCAAAAACATTCAGTACTTC
CASSLRAGGAKNIQYF
>TRBJ1-6|TRBV7-2|.|.|15
TGTGCCAGCAGCTTACTGGGGGCCAATAATTCACCCCTCCACTTT
CASSLLGANNSPLHF
>TRBJ2-1|TRBV9|TRBD1|once|12
TGTGCCAGCGCGACAGGGTATCATGAGCAGTTCTTC
CASATGYHEQFF
>TRBJ1-1|TRBV9|TRBD1|.|16
TGTGCCAGCAGCGCCCGAATGACAGGGGGCGGCACTGAAGCTTTCTTT
CASSARMTGGGTEAFF
>TRBJ1-3|TRBV5-6|.|.|14
TGTGCCAGCATCACCAGGGGAAGTGGAAACACCATATATTTT
CASITRGSGNTIYF
>TRBJ1-2|TRBV6-5|.|.|13
TGTGCCAGCAGTTACTTACAGGGCTTTGGCTACACCTTC
CASSYLQGFGYTF
>TRBJ2-7|TRBV7-9|.|.|13
TGTGCCAGCAGCTTTGCAGGGGCATACGAGCAGTACTTC
CASSFAGAYEQYF
>TRBJ1-1|TRBV7-2|.|.|15
TGTGCCAGCAGCTTATCCGACAGTGCATTCACTGAAGCTTTCTTT
CASSLSDSAFTEAFF
>TRBJ1-1|TRBV30|TRBD1|.|14
TGTGCCTGGAGTCCTGACAGGGGGAACACTGAAGCTTTCTTT
CAWSPDRGNTEAFF
>TRBJ2-7|TRBV11-3|TRBD2|.|15
TGTGCCAGCAGCCCTGGACTAGCGGGAGGCTACGAGCAGTACTTC
CASSPGLAGGYEQYF
>TRBJ1-2|TRBV5-6|.|once|16
TGTGCCAGCAGCTTGGTTCAGGCGGGGTCAAACTATGGCTACACCTTC
CASSLVQAGSNYGYTF
>TRBJ2-1|TRBV5-1|TRBD2|.|14
TGCGCCAGCAGCTCTCTAGCGGGAGGGGATGAGCAGTTCTTC
CASSSLAGGDEQFF
>TRBJ2-7|TRBV9|.|.|16
TGTGCCAGCAGCGCACGAGGGTGGGCGGAATCCTACGAGCAGTACTTC
CASSARGWAESYEQYF
>TRBJ2-1|TRBV19|.|.|16
TGTGCCAGTAGTGAAGGGGGGGGGTGGTCCTACAATGAGCAGTTCTTC
CASSEGGGWSYNEQFF
>TRBJ1-5|TRBV27|.|many|14
TGTGCCAGCAGACGAGCCGGGAGCAATCAGCCCCAGCATTTT
CASRRAGSNQPQHF